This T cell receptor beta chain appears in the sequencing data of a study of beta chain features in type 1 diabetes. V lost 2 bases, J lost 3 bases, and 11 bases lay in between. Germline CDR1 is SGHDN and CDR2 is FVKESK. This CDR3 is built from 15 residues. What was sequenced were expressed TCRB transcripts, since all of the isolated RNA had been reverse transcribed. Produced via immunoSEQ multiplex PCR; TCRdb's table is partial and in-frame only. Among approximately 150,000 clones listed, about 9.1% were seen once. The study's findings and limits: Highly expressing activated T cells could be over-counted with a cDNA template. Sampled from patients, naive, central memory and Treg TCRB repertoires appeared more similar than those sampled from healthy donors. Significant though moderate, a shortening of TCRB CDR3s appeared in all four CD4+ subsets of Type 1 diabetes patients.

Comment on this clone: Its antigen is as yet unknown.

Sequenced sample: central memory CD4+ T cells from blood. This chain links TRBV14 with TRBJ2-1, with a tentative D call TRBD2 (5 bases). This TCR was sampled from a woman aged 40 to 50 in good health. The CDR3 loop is CASSQTRVFYNEQFF. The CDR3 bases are TGTGCCAGCAGCCAAACTAGGGTCTTCTACAATGAGCAGTTCTTC.